The 20 T cell receptor beta chains listed next were all sequenced from one sample in a study of cytomegalovirus exposure and HLA in healthy donors. PCR primers comprised 60 Vbeta and 13 Jbeta primers. Repertoires were generated with immunoSEQ multiplex PCR, while TCRdb's copy carries only in-frame clones and drops some. The sample holds about 110,000 clones, 60% to 85% seen once. The specimen sequenced was PBMCs. The receptors derive from a woman aged 55-75 years in good health and CMV-seropositive.

On this clone itself: One end of the junction varies from germline; a read error may be responsible. V is TRBV7-7 and J is TRBJ2-1; weak D call: TRBD2 (5 bases). Germline CDR1 SSHAT, CDR2 FNYEAQ (reference sequence). CDR3 length equals 14 residues. The CDR3 sequence is CASSLGVGGFLQFF. Written as DNA, the CDR3 is TGTGCTAGCAGCTTAGGCGTTGGAGGTTTTTTGCAGTTCTTC.

The chain uses TRBV4-1 and TRBJ2-7; 9 bases are a match to TRBD2. CDR1 is MGHRA and CDR2 is YSYEKL in the germline V gene. J lost 2 bases, V lost 1 base, and 3 bases had no gene match. The CDR3 has 15 residues. This CDR3 reads CASSQGASGTYEQYF. Written as DNA, the CDR3 is TGCGCCAGCAGCCAAGGGGCTAGCGGGACCTACGAGCAGTACTTC.

This clone was seen a single time. V is TRBV5-1 and J is TRBJ1-5, with D maybe TRBD1 (5 bases). Germline CDR1 reads SGHRS; CDR2 reads YFSETQ. V lost 0 bases to trimming and J lost 0 bases, with 16 bases between them. This CDR3 spans 18 amino acids. DNA of the CDR3: TGCGCCAGCAGCTTGGGGGGGGTCGGAGTCGATAGCAATCAGCCCCAGCATTTT. This encodes CASSLGGVGVDSNQPQHF.

The rearrangement links TRBV5-1 to TRBJ1-1, with 7 bases aligning to TRBD1. The J segment lost 1 base and the V segment lost 5 bases, leaving 8 bases of the junction unmatched. The CDR3 extends over 15 amino acids. Germline V lookup: CDR1 SGHRS, CDR2 YFSETQ. This chain's CDR3 is CASRTGTGENTEAFF. CDR3 DNA: TGCGCCAGCAGGACAGGGACGGGGGAGAACACTGAAGCTTTCTTT.

This sequence joins TRBV6-5 and TRBJ1-2; D is perhaps TRBD1 (5 bases). The CDR3 has 13 residues. The ends were cut back, 5 bases at V and 8 bases at J, with 15 bases in the middle. CDR1 MNHEY and CDR2 SVGAGI come from the germline V gene. The CDR3 sequence: CASSEGWGGGYTF. The CDR3 region has the DNA TGTGCCAGCAGTGAAGGGTGGGGGGGAGGCTACACCTTC.

The chain combines TRBV6-6 with TRBJ2-2; 8 bases are shared with TRBD2. The V and J ends lost 7 bases and 4 bases, in that order; junction bases with no gene match: 8. In germline, CDR1 is MNHNY, CDR2 SVGAGI (reference sequence). The CDR3 covers 15 residues. CDR3 DNA sequence: TGTGCCAGCACCAACGGGGGGGAGACCACCGGGGAGCTGTTTTTT. Its translation is CASTNGGETTGELFF.

J is TRBJ2-7 and V is TRBV18; 9 positions match TRBD1. With 4 bases clipped from V and 5 bases from J, the junction kept 6 bases outside the gene matches. Germline assignment: CDR1 KGHSH and CDR2 LQKENI. There are 14 residues in the CDR3. The CDR3 sequence: CASSLYRGRDEQYF. In nucleotides, the CDR3 is TGTGCCAGCTCACTTTACAGGGGGCGGGACGAGCAGTACTTC.

J is TRBJ2-5 and V is TRBV9, with 7 bases matching TRBD2. The end of the DNA fits TRBJ2-7 better, so the J call may be wrong. The germline V gene has CDR1 SGDLS and CDR2 YYNGEE. The CDR3 spans 15 residues. Here the CDR3 reads CASSVRSGTYYEQYF. For the CDR3, the DNA is TGTGCCAGCAGCGTACGAAGCGGGACGTACTACGAGCAGTACTTC.

CDR3 residues: CASSPRLSGSQETQYF. CDR3 DNA: TGCGCCAGCAGCCCCCGGCTCAGCGGGTCGCAAGAGACCCAGTACTTC. The chain couples TRBV5-1 to TRBJ2-5, with a weak D call TRBD2 (6 bases). The germline gives CDR1 SGHRS, CDR2 YFSETQ. Trimming pared 4 bases from V and 2 bases from J, leaving 18 bases between. The CDR3 is 16 amino acids.

This chain connects TRBV6-5 to TRBJ1-1; 7 nucleotides match TRBD1. This CDR3 contains 11 residues. CDR1 and CDR2 from the germline V gene are MNHEY and SVGAGI. Trimming took 5 bases from V and 10 from J; bases not matched to a gene: 4. The CDR3 DNA sequence: TGTGCCAGCAGTACCAGGGGGGCAGCTTTCTTT. Translated: CASSTRGAAFF.

This clone has just a few counts. The chain has TRBV5-4 and TRBJ2-5, with a tentative D call TRBD2 (5 bases). The germline V gene encodes CDR1 SGHNT and CDR2 YYREEE (reference sequence). The CDR3 covers 15 residues. Trimming shortened V by 2 bases and J by 5 bases, and 16 bases separated the two germline ends. CDR3 loop: CASSFGGQRMETQYF. The CDR3 DNA follows: TGTGCCAGCAGCTTTGGCGGGCAGCGAATGGAGACCCAGTACTTC.

The CDR3 here is CASSQESVEHLSGANVLTF. CDR3 DNA: TGTGCCAGCAGCCAAGAGAGTGTTGAGCACCTCTCTGGGGCCAACGTCCTGACTTTC. The rearrangement uses TRBV14 and TRBJ2-6; D is ambiguous. V dropped 0 bases and J dropped 0 bases, with 15 bases sitting between them. There are 19 residues in the CDR3. The germline gives CDR1 SGHDN, CDR2 FVKESK.

This clone has a handful of counts. V usage is TRBV28 and J usage is TRBJ1-1; maybe TRBD1 (6 bases). Trimming stripped 6 bases from V and 9 bases from J, with 14 bases between. This CDR3 has 12 amino acids. Germline V gene lookup returns CDR1 MDHEN and CDR2 SYDVKM. The CDR3 protein is CASSLRQAQAFF. The CDR3 region has the DNA TGTGCCAGCAGCCTTAGACAGGCTCAAGCTTTCTTT. The full variable domain, with the rest looked up from reference TRBV28 and TRBJ1-1, is DVKVTQSSRYLVKRTGEKVFLECVQDMDHENMFWYRQDPGLGLRLIYFSYDVKMKEKGDIPEGYSVSREKKERFSLILESASTNQTSMYLCASSLRQAQAFFGQGTRLTVV.

CDR3 in amino acids: CASRGQAGELFF. The CDR3 nucleotides read TGTGCCAGCAGGGGGCAGGCCGGGGAGCTGTTTTTT. The gene calls are TRBV27 and TRBJ2-2, with a tentative D call TRBD1 (5 bases). Germline lookup yields CDR1 MNHEY and CDR2 SMNVEV (reference sequence). There are 12 residues in the CDR3. V lost 6 bases and J lost 6, with 8 bases in between.

J is TRBJ2-2 and V is TRBV18; 11 nucleotides line up with TRBD1. CDR1 is KGHSH, CDR2 LQKENI, per germline. V gave up 7 bases and J gave up 6 bases; unmatched junction bases: 7. This CDR3 comprises 15 residues. CDR3 DNA sequence: TGTGCCAGCTTAAGGACAGGGGGCTTCGCCGGGGAGCTGTTTTTT. Protein sequence: CASLRTGGFAGELFF.

This clone turned up a few times. V usage is TRBV6-5 and J usage is TRBJ2-7, with TRBD2 as a possible D gene (6 bases). The V end was cut by 0 bases, the J end by 4 bases, with 13 bases between. Germline values: CDR1 MNHEY, CDR2 SVGAGI. This CDR3 spans 15 amino acids. DNA of the CDR3: TGTGCCAGCAGTTACTCGGCGGGGTTTGGTTACGAGCAGTACTTC. Translation gives CASSYSAGFGYEQYF.

The rearrangement links TRBV5-1 to TRBJ2-1, with D possibly matching TRBD2 (5 bases). Germline CDR1 is SGHRS and CDR2 is YFSETQ. With 4 bases removed from V and 0 bases from J, the gap between germline ends came to 11 bases. CDR3 length: 15 residues. CDR3 residues: CASSTAVASYNEQFF. The CDR3 DNA sequence: TGCGCCAGCAGCACAGCGGTTGCCTCCTACAATGAGCAGTTCTTC.

This clone has more than one count but fewer than ten. DNA for the CDR3: TGTGCCAGCAGTTTATGGTCCGGGGGGGAGACCCAGTACTTC. This translates into CASSLWSGGETQYF. The chain recombines TRBV27 with TRBJ2-5, with 7 bases lining up with TRBD2. The trim removed 1 base at V and 5 bases at J, leaving 4 bases unmatched. CDR1 and CDR2 (germline): MNHEY, SMNVEV (reference sequence). The CDR3 spans 14 residues.

The V gene is TRBV9, the J gene TRBJ2-1; 8 bases fit TRBD2. CDR3 length equals 15 residues. From germline, CDR1 is SGDLS and CDR2 YYNGEE. The V and J ends lost 2 bases and 6 bases, in that order; junction bases with no gene match: 7. CDR3 nucleotide sequence: TGTGCCAGCAGCGTTACTAGCGGTAAGGGCAATGAGCAGTTCTTC. Translating it yields CASSVTSGKGNEQFF.

This clone was observed once. J is TRBJ2-6 and V is TRBV6-1; D uncertain. V was pared by 6 bases and J by 0 bases, with 9 bases between. CDR3 size: 15 residues. Germline V CDR1 and CDR2: MNHNS, SASEGT. The DNA of the CDR3 is TGTGCCAGCAGGACAAGTTCCTCTGGGGCCAACGTCCTGACTTTC. Its protein is CASRTSSSGANVLTF.